What follows are 32 T cell receptor beta chains derived from one specimen sequenced in a study of cytomegalovirus exposure and HLA in healthy donors. This PCR relied on a set of 60 Vbeta primers and 13 Jbeta primers. Method: immunoSEQ multiplex PCR; TCRdb's copy keeps in-frame clones and lacks some. The sample carries more than 100,000 clones, approximately 80% recorded once. The sample consisted of PBMCs. These receptors were obtained from a female donor in good health and CMV-seropositive.

The chain has TRBV29-1 and TRBJ2-7, with 7 bases lining up with TRBD1. The J segment lost 7 bases and the V segment lost 7 bases, leaving 16 bases of the junction unmatched. This CDR3 region has 14 residues. Germline CDR1 and CDR2: SQVTM and ANQGSEA. The CDR3 sequence: CSAARDSDAREQYF. In DNA form, the CDR3 reads TGCAGCGCCGCCCGGGACAGCGACGCTCGGGAGCAGTACTTC.

This clone was recorded once. V is TRBV5-1 and J is TRBJ1-2, with D unresolved. The germline V and J ends were trimmed by 4 bases and 6 bases, with 13 bases remaining between them. The CDR3 loop spans 13 amino acids. The germline gives CDR1 SGHRS, CDR2 YFSETQ. CDR3 residues: CASSPRAEDGYTF. The CDR3 DNA follows: TGCGCCAGCAGCCCCCGGGCGGAGGATGGCTACACCTTC. The entire variable domain, with the rest obtained from reference TRBV5-1 and TRBJ1-2, is as follows: KAGVTQTPRYLIKTRGQQVTLSCSPISGHRSVSWYQQTPGQGLQFLFEYFSETQRNKGNFPGRFSGRQFSNSRSEMNVSTLELGDSALYLCASSPRAEDGYTFGSGTRLTVV.

The genes are TRBV21-1 and TRBJ1-2. TRBV21-1 is a pseudogene. There are 12 residues in the CDR3. CDR3 sequence reads: CASRSPGEGYTF. CDR3 nucleotide sequence: TGTGCCAGCAGATCCCCGGGAGAAGGCTACACCTTC.

The rearrangement joins TRBV1 to TRBJ2-2; TRBD1, as called in the table, went unchecked against the DNA. TRBV1 is labeled a pseudogene. This CDR3 contains 14 residues. The CDR3 nucleotides are TGCACCAGCATCCGGAGGGGGCGGCCCGGGGAGCTGTTTTTT. It translates to CTSIRRGRPGELFF.

This sequence joins TRBV12-5 and TRBJ1-1; D possibly corresponds to TRBD1 (5 bases). The V and J ends lost 6 bases and 1 base respectively, with 9 bases between them. The CDR3 is 13 residues long. Germline V lookup: CDR1 LGHNT, CDR2 FRNRAP. The CDR3 region is CASGATGNTEAFF. The CDR3 coding sequence is TGTGCTAGTGGAGCCACAGGGAACACTGAAGCTTTCTTT.

This clone came up a few times. V is TRBV29-1 and J is TRBJ2-1; TRBD1 matches 7 bases. V was pared by 7 bases and J by 5 bases, with 5 bases of the junction left unmatched. Germline CDR1 reads SQVTM; CDR2 reads ANQGSEA. The CDR3 sequence is 12 residues long. The CDR3 DNA follows: TGCAGCGCCCTAAGGGGGCACAATGAGCAGTTCTTC. Amino acids: CSALRGHNEQFF.

The chain couples TRBV9 to TRBJ2-3, with 9 nucleotides matching TRBD2. CDR1 SGDLS and CDR2 YYNGEE come from the germline V gene. This CDR3 region has 18 residues. V trimming: 7 bases; J trimming: 6 bases; junction bases outside the gene matches: 21. The chain's CDR3 is CASPGGEVLAGKRDTQYF. DNA of the CDR3: TGTGCCAGCCCGGGGGGTGAGGTCCTAGCGGGAAAAAGGGATACGCAGTATTTT.

This clone was detected a few times. Other DNA sequences of this sample code for an identical CDR3. This chain joins TRBV5-1 and TRBJ1-1; D call uncertain. Germline-derived CDR1 and CDR2 are SGHRS and YFSETQ. Trimming stripped 0 bases from V and 2 bases from J, with 8 bases between. There are 14 residues in the CDR3. This chain's CDR3 is CASSLAVANTEAFF. In nucleotides, the CDR3 is TGCGCCAGCAGCTTGGCCGTAGCCAACACTGAAGCTTTCTTT. The whole variable domain, filled in from reference TRBV5-1 and TRBJ1-1, reads KAGVTQTPRYLIKTRGQQVTLSCSPISGHRSVSWYQQTPGQGLQFLFEYFSETQRNKGNFPGRFSGRQFSNSRSEMNVSTLELGDSALYLCASSLAVANTEAFFGQGTRLTVV.

The rearrangement joins TRBV19 to TRBJ2-3, with TRBD2 matching over 9 bases. J lost 5 bases, V lost 6 bases, and 6 bases had no gene match. This CDR3 is 14 amino acids long. Germline assignment: CDR1 LNHDA and CDR2 SQIVND (reference sequence). CDR3 residues: CASRAGGPIDTQYF. For the CDR3, the DNA is TGTGCCAGTAGGGCGGGGGGGCCGATAGATACGCAGTATTTT.

CDR3 nucleotides: TGTGCCAGCAGCTTGGTCAGGGGGAACACCGGGGAGCTGTTTTTT. Encoded protein: CASSLVRGNTGELFF. The gene calls are TRBV5-4 and TRBJ2-2; weak D call: TRBD1 (6 bases). The germline V gene encodes CDR1 SGHNT and CDR2 YYREEE (reference sequence). Trimming cost V 0 bases and J 1 base, with 7 bases left between them. This CDR3 comprises 15 residues.

The table lists this clone with a few counts. CDR3 loop: CAWSVPVLSGFTDTQYF. CDR3 bases: TGTGCCTGGAGTGTACCGGTCCTTAGCGGGTTCACAGATACGCAGTATTTT. V and J are TRBV30 and TRBJ2-3; 7 bases match TRBD2. Germline loops: CDR1 GTSNPN, CDR2 SVGIG (reference sequence). The CDR3 extends over 17 amino acids. The V segment lost 0 bases and the J segment 2 bases; nucleotides outside the gene matches: 11.

This rearrangement joins TRBV7-6 to TRBJ1-2; D remains ambiguous. This CDR3 contains 13 residues. Trimming cost V 5 bases and J 8 bases, with 15 bases left between them. CDR1 SGHVS and CDR2 FNYEAQ come from the germline V gene. CDR3 DNA sequence: TGTGCCAGCAGCCTCACAGAAGCTTGGGGCTACACCTTC. This translates into CASSLTEAWGYTF.

The gene calls are TRBV28 and TRBJ2-6; the D gene is possibly TRBD1 (5 bases). The V end was cut by 2 bases, the J end by 4 bases, with 6 bases between. This CDR3 is 14 amino acids long. The germline gives CDR1 MDHEN, CDR2 SYDVKM. CDR3 in amino acids: CASSLTGGANVLTF. In DNA, the CDR3 is TGTGCCAGCAGTTTAACAGGCGGGGCCAACGTCCTGACTTTC.

The chain couples TRBV2 to TRBJ1-1; 8 bases agree with TRBD1. Germline CDR1 is SNHLY and CDR2 is FYNNEI. V lost 6 bases to trimming and J lost 4 bases; unmatched junction nucleotides: 7. This CDR3 contains 14 residues. The DNA of the CDR3 is TGTGCCAGCAGGGTTCAGGGGGCGATCACTGAAGCTTTCTTT. Encoded protein: CASRVQGAITEAFF.

The V and J genes are TRBV27 and TRBJ1-3, with D perhaps TRBD1 (6 bases). Germline V CDR1 and CDR2: MNHEY, SMNVEV (reference sequence). The CDR3 runs to 14 residues. Trimming removed 6 bases at V and 0 bases at J, with 9 bases between. CDR3 in amino acids: CASRDRFSGNTIYF. CDR3 bases: TGTGCCAGCAGAGACAGGTTCTCTGGAAACACCATATATTTT.

The chain couples TRBV7-6 to TRBJ1-6, with D unresolved. V shed 0 bases and J shed 5 bases, with 5 bases lying between them. CDR3 length equals 14 residues. Germline CDR1 and CDR2: SGHVS and FNYEAQ. The DNA of the CDR3 is TGTGCCAGCAGCTTAGCGCGCAATAATTCACCCCTCCACTTT. It specifies CASSLARNNSPLHF.

This sequence joins TRBV6-1 and TRBJ2-3; D is possibly TRBD2 (7 bases). Germline lookup yields CDR1 MNHNS and CDR2 SASEGT. The CDR3 contains 14 residues. The V and J ends lost 4 bases and 4 bases respectively, with 12 bases between them. As DNA, the CDR3 is TGTGCCAGCAGTGGCCGGGGGGCAGCAGATACGCAGTATTTT. It translates to CASSGRGAADTQYF.

This chain links TRBV5-6 with TRBJ2-1; D might be TRBD1 (6 bases). The CDR3 consists of 16 residues. The germline CDR1 and CDR2 sequences are SGHDT and YYEEEE. V shed 0 bases and J shed 4 bases, with 14 bases lying between them. The CDR3 bases are TGTGCCAGCAGCTTGGTGCTGGACAGCATATACAATGAGCAGTTCTTC. It is translated as CASSLVLDSIYNEQFF.

The chain recombines TRBV2 with TRBJ1-6, with D perhaps matching TRBD1 (5 bases). This CDR3 spans 13 amino acids. Trimming took off 7 bases at V and 3 bases at J, with 7 bases between the two ends. CDR1 is SNHLY, CDR2 FYNNEI, per germline. The CDR3 region is CASTGIYNSPLHF. DNA for the CDR3: TGTGCCAGCACAGGGATCTATAATTCACCCCTCCACTTT.

The genes are TRBV4-1 and TRBJ2-1, with D uncertain. The CDR3 extends over 16 amino acids. The V end lost 1 base, the J end lost 3 bases, and 13 bases lay between the germline ends. Germline-derived CDR1 and CDR2 are MGHRA and YSYEKL. The CDR3, as DNA: TGCGCCAGCAGCCAAGTTCCCCAGCAGGTCTACAATGAGCAGTTCTTC. Translating it yields CASSQVPQQVYNEQFF.

The J gene is TRBJ2-1, the V gene TRBV5-1; D remains unclear. The V gene lost 4 bases and the J gene lost 7 bases, with 18 bases spanning the gap. The germline V gene encodes CDR1 SGHRS and CDR2 YFSETQ. The CDR3 length is 15 residues. The CDR3 DNA follows: TGCGCCAGCAGCCCCCGCGGCCTCAGTTGGAATGAGCAGTTCTTC. This translates into CASSPRGLSWNEQFF.

The rearrangement joins TRBV19 to TRBJ2-7; 8 bases match TRBD2. V was pared by 3 bases and J by 5 bases, with 18 bases of the junction left unmatched. Germline V gene data show CDR1 as LNHDA and CDR2 as SQIVND (reference sequence). This CDR3 contains 18 residues. The CDR3 DNA sequence: TGTGCCAGTAGTATGGCCAGCGGGGGCGAGTATTTAAGCCACGAGCAGTACTTC. Amino acids: CASSMASGGEYLSHEQYF.

This chain connects TRBV7-2 to TRBJ1-3; 7 nucleotides line up with TRBD1. The germline CDR1 and CDR2 sequences are SGHTA and FQGNSA. The V gene end was trimmed by 3 bases and the J gene end by 2 bases; junction bases not matched to a gene: 4. There are 15 residues in the CDR3. The CDR3 nucleotides read TGTGCCAGCAGCTTTCAGGGGGTGGCTGGAAACACCATATATTTT. Residues: CASSFQGVAGNTIYF.

The chain is built from TRBV27 and TRBJ1-4, with a weak D call TRBD1 (5 bases). V dropped 5 bases and J dropped 6 bases, with 16 bases sitting between them. Germline V gene sequence: CDR1 MNHEY, CDR2 SMNVEV (reference sequence). The CDR3 spans 15 residues. The CDR3 sequence: CASSADGAAYEKLFF. The CDR3 DNA sequence: TGTGCCAGCAGTGCCGATGGGGCGGCCTATGAAAAACTGTTTTTT.

The CDR3 coding sequence is TGTGCCAGCAGCGTAGCGGACAGGGGAAATGGCTACACCTTC. It translates to CASSVADRGNGYTF. The J gene is TRBJ1-2, the V gene TRBV9; 9 nucleotides align to TRBD1. CDR1 and CDR2 (germline): SGDLS, YYNGEE. The CDR3 covers 14 residues. V lost 0 bases, J lost 6 bases, and 3 bases stayed unmatched.

The chain carries TRBV18 and TRBJ2-1; D is perhaps TRBD1 (6 bases). From germline, CDR1 is KGHSH and CDR2 LQKENI. V shed 3 bases and J shed 5 bases, with 20 bases lying between them. This CDR3 comprises 17 residues. The DNA for the CDR3 is TGTGCCAGCTCACCTAGAACAGGGTCCAGCCTTAACAATGAGCAGTTCTTC. It encodes CASSPRTGSSLNNEQFF.

The CDR3 sequence is CASSSTGVTGELFF. CDR3 DNA sequence: TGTGCCAGCAGCTCTACAGGGGTCACCGGGGAGCTGTTTTTT. J is TRBJ2-2 and V is TRBV11-2; 7 bases are a match to TRBD1. The CDR3 loop spans 14 amino acids. Germline CDR1 is SGHAT and CDR2 is FQNNGV. The ends lost 4 bases at V and 4 bases at J; junction bases unmatched: 3.

This rearrangement joins TRBV11-2 to TRBJ2-5; tentative D call: TRBD2 (5 bases). Germline assignment: CDR1 SGHAT and CDR2 FQNNGV. V was pared by 3 bases and J by 5 bases, with 10 bases between. The CDR3 sequence is 13 residues long. Here the CDR3 DNA reads TGTGCCAGCAGCTTCGGGGAATTGGAGACCCAGTACTTC. Encoded protein: CASSFGELETQYF.

The rearrangement uses TRBV2 and TRBJ2-3; 7 bases line up with TRBD1. Per the germline V gene, CDR1 is SNHLY and CDR2 is FYNNEI. Trimming removed 0 bases from V and 2 bases from J; junction bases left unmatched: 5. CDR3 size: 16 residues. The CDR3 nucleotides are TGTGCCAGCAGTGAAGCTGAGGGGGCGAACACAGATACGCAGTATTTT. Translating it yields CASSEAEGANTDTQYF.

In nucleotides, the CDR3 is TGTGCCAGCAGACCGGACAGGGAAAAGGCTGAAGCTTTCTTT. It is translated as CASRPDREKAEAFF. The chain links TRBV11-2 to TRBJ1-1, with 8 positions matching TRBD1. This CDR3 has 14 amino acids. Germline CDR1 reads SGHAT; CDR2 reads FQNNGV. After removal of 6 bases from V and 6 bases from J, the junction contained 9 bases not matched to a gene.

This chain joins TRBV30 and TRBJ1-2; the match to TRBD1 covers 7 bases. This CDR3 contains 13 residues. Germline lookup yields CDR1 GTSNPN and CDR2 SVGIG (reference sequence). Trimming took 7 bases from V and 6 from J; bases not matched to a gene: 11. The CDR3 DNA follows: TGTGCCTCTATTGGGACAGTACGTAATGGCTACACCTTC. Translated: CASIGTVRNGYTF.

The rearrangement uses TRBV9 and TRBJ2-1; D is perhaps TRBD2 (5 bases). Germline assignment: CDR1 SGDLS and CDR2 YYNGEE. The CDR3 is 15 amino acids. Deletions cut 0 bases from V and 7 bases from J, with 14 bases between. The CDR3 sequence: CASSVEEGRWNEQFF. CDR3 sequence (DNA): TGTGCCAGCAGCGTAGAAGAGGGAAGGTGGAATGAGCAGTTCTTC.